The clone carrying this T cell receptor (beta chain) is a singleton in its sample. The sample belongs to a study of cytomegalovirus exposure and HLA in healthy donors. The PCR employed 60 Vbeta primers together with 13 Jbeta primers. Profiled with immunoSEQ multiplex PCR; TCRdb holds only in-frame clones, not every one. Among 150,000 or so clones listed, 60% to 85% were seen once. The receptor comes from a female donor in good health and CMV-seronegative. Sequencing used PBMCs.

As DNA, the CDR3 is TGTGCCAGCAGTGGGGGAGGGTGGCAGCCCCAGCATTTT. This encodes CASSGGGWQPQHF. The V gene is TRBV2, the J gene TRBJ1-5, with D uncertain. The CDR3 length is 13 residues. The V end lost 4 bases, the J end lost 7 bases, and 11 bases lay between the germline ends. Germline V gene data show CDR1 as SNHLY and CDR2 as FYNNEI. Drawing the rest from reference TRBV2 and TRBJ1-5, the complete variable domain is EPEVTQTPSHQVTQMGQEVILRCVPISNHLYFYWYRQILGQKVEFLVSFYNNEISEKSEIFDDQFSVERPDGSNFTLKIRSTKLEDSAMYFCASSGGGWQPQHFGDGTRLSIL.